These T cell receptor beta chains were read from a single sample in a study of T cell responses to AZD1222 COVID-19 vaccine. Sequencing used immunoSEQ multiplex PCR; TCRdb keeps in-frame clones, though not all of them. The sample yields roughly 130,000 clones, 70% to 90% seen once. This material consisted of peripheral blood, taken on day 0 of AZD1222 vaccination. The receptors were gathered from an adult in good health. CDR3s include the opening cysteine and the closing phenylalanine or tryptophan. A D gene is named only where the DNA matches it firmly. Expanded clones are given a class, and other clones once, few, many or no size at all.

abundance	d_gene	j_gene	v_gene	CDR3nt	CDR3aa
.	.	TRBJ1-1	TRBV7-3	TGTGCCAGCAGCTCAAGCCGACAGAACACTGAAGCTTTCTTT	CASSSSRQNTEAFF
.	.	TRBJ1-2	TRBV6-5	TGTGCCAGCAGCCTGGGGGGAGGGGTTGGCTACACCTTC	CASSLGGGVGYTF
.	.	TRBJ1-4	TRBV7-9	TGTGCCAGCAGCTCGGGGCGTATTAATGAAAAACTGTTTTTT	CASSSGRINEKLFF
.	.	TRBJ2-2	TRBV5-8	TGTGCCAGCAGCCTCGGGGTGACGAACACCGGGGAGCTGTTTTTT	CASSLGVTNTGELFF
.	.	TRBJ2-6	TRBV24-1	TGTGCCACCAGCCGGGACCGGGGCTCTGGGGCCAACGTCCTGACTTTC	CATSRDRGSGANVLTF
.	.	TRBJ1-6	TRBV7-3	TGTGCCAGCAGCTTAGGGCAGACAAATTCACCCCTCCACTTT	CASSLGQTNSPLHF
.	TRBD2	TRBJ2-7	TRBV7-2	TGTGCCAGCAGCTTAACCCCTGGACTAGCGGGGGAAGAGCAGTACTTC	CASSLTPGLAGEEQYF
.	TRBD1	TRBJ1-4	TRBV5-8	TGTGCCAGCCACAGGGGGTCGGTAGAAAAACTGTTTTTT	CASHRGSVEKLFF
.	.	TRBJ2-1	TRBV5-5	TGTGCCAGCAGCTTGACCTCGGACGATACCTACAATGAGCAGTTCTTC	CASSLTSDDTYNEQFF
.	TRBD1	TRBJ1-2	TRBV9	TGTGCCAGCAGCGTAGTTACAGGGGGAAACTATGGCTACACCTTC	CASSVVTGGNYGYTF
.	TRBD1	TRBJ1-2	TRBV6-5	TGTGCCAGCAGAGACGGGACAGTTTATTCCTATGGCTACACCTTC	CASRDGTVYSYGYTF
.	.	TRBJ1-2	TRBV6-5	TGTGCCAGCAGTTACGCCTATGGCTACACCTTC	CASSYAYGYTF
.	.	TRBJ2-3	TRBV5-1	TGCGCCAGCAGCTTCGAGGCAGATACGCAGTATTTT	CASSFEADTQYF
.	.	TRBJ2-3	TRBV9	TGTGCCAGCAGCCCCCGGGTCTGGGGGGGCCCAGATACGCAGTATTTT	CASSPRVWGGPDTQYF
.	.	TRBJ1-1	TRBV5-1	TGCGCCAGCAGCCCCGGGGACAATTTGAACACTGAAGCTTTCTTT	CASSPGDNLNTEAFF
once	.	TRBJ2-2	TRBV7-3	TGTGCCAGCAGCGCCATCGGTTCCGGGGAGCTGTTTTTT	CASSAIGSGELFF
once	.	TRBJ2-7	TRBV7-9	TGTGCCAGCAGCTTAGCGGTGGCTTCCTACGAGCAGTACTTC	CASSLAVASYEQYF
.	TRBD2	TRBJ2-2	TRBV5-1	TGCGCCAGCAGCTGGGCTCCTAGCGGGGAGAACACCGGGGAGCTGTTTTTT	CASSWAPSGENTGELFF
.	.	TRBJ1-1	TRBV28	TGTGCCAGCAGGTATGGACACCCGAACACTGAAGCTTTCTTT	CASRYGHPNTEAFF
.	.	TRBJ1-2	TRBV5-4	TGTGCCAGCACAACCAGCGGAGGGTATGGCTACACCTTC	CASTTSGGYGYTF
.	.	TRBJ2-3	TRBV9	TGTGCCAGCAATGCCTGGGGTAACACAGATACGCAGTATTTT	CASNAWGNTDTQYF
.	.	TRBJ1-6	TRBV19	TGTGCCAGTAGTATGGTGCGACGGTATAATTCACCCCTCCACTTT	CASSMVRRYNSPLHF
.	.	TRBJ2-7	TRBV24-1	TGTGCCACCAGTGGAGGGGTCGGGCGGTCCTACGAGCAGTACTTC	CATSGGVGRSYEQYF
.	.	TRBJ2-7	TRBV6-5	TGTGCCAGCAAGCCGAAGGGGGACCTCGGCGAGCAGTACTTC	CASKPKGDLGEQYF
.	.	TRBJ1-5	TRBV7-9	TGTGCCAGCAGCTTCGGCGTCGAACTTAAGCAGCCCCAGCATTTT	CASSFGVELKQPQHF
.	.	TRBJ2-3	TRBV25-1	TGTGCCAGCAATTCACCCCCTAGCACAGATACGCAGTATTTT	CASNSPPSTDTQYF
.	TRBD2	TRBJ2-3	TRBV12-5	TGTGCTAGTGGTTTGCGTAGCGGGAGGGCCAAAGATACGCAGTATTTT	CASGLRSGRAKDTQYF
.	TRBD1	TRBJ1-2	TRBV30	TGTGCCTGGCAGGACAGGGGGACCTATGGCTACACCTTC	CAWQDRGTYGYTF